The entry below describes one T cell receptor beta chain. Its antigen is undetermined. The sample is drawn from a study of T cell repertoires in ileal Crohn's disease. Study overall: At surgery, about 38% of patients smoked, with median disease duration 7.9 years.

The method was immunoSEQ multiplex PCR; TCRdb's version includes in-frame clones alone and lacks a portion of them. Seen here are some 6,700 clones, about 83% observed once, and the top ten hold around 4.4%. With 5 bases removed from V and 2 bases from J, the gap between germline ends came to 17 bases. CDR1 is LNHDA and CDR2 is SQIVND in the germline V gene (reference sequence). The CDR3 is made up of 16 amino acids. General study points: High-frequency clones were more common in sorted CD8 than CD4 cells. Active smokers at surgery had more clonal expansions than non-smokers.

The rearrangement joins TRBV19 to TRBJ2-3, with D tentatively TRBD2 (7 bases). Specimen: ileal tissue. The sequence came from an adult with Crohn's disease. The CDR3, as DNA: TGTGCCAGTAGTCCGTTCCGGGGGGCGGACACAGATACGCAGTATTTT. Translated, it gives CASSPFRGADTDTQYF.